The 22 T cell receptor beta chains listed next were all sequenced from one sample in a study of T cell repertoires in cytomegalovirus infection. In TCRdb, the reads were re-called with MiXCR into one record per CDR3 protein. Altogether 68,000 or so distinct CDR3 sequences are present, under 25% being singletons, with the ten largest covering around three quarters. Their specific antigens are unknown. Sequencing was performed on PBMCs, sequenced either directly or after in vitro stimulation (not recorded which). These receptors were obtained from a human donor in good health (CMV status not recorded). Some clones in this sample may be carry-over from other donors' samples.

The chain employs TRBV7-3 and TRBJ2-3; 8 nucleotides align to TRBD1. The trim removed 4 bases at V and 3 bases at J, leaving 6 bases unmatched. The CDR3 is made up of 15 amino acids. Germline V gene data show CDR1 as SGHTA and CDR2 as FQGTGA. In DNA form, the CDR3 reads TGTGCCAGCAGCTCCGGACAGGGAACTACAGATACGCAGTATTTT. It codes for CASSSGQGTTDTQYF. Variable domain in full (rest from reference TRBV7-3 and TRBJ2-3): GAGVSQTPSNKVTEKGKYVELRCDPISGHTALYWYRQSLGQGPEFLIYFQGTGAADDSGLPNDRFFAVRPEGSVSTLKIQRTERGDSAVYLCASSSGQGTTDTQYFGPGTRLTVL.

This chain uses TRBV12-3 or TRBV12-4 with TRBJ2-7; 8 nucleotides match TRBD1. This CDR3 region has 12 residues. The J segment lost 13 bases and the V segment lost 5 bases, leaving 10 bases of the junction unmatched. CDR3 bases: TGTGCCAGCAGTGGACAGGGAACCCCTCCTTACGTC. This gives the protein CASSGQGTPPYV.

This chain links TRBV24-1 with TRBJ2-2; D assignment may be TRBD1 or TRBD2 (5 bases each). The CDR3 is 16 amino acids. The germline CDR1 and CDR2 sequences are KGHDR and SFDVKD. Trimming pared 2 bases from V and 1 base from J, leaving 10 bases between. DNA for the CDR3: TGTGCCACCAGTGATTCACAGAGGGGGAACACCGGGGAGCTGTTTTTT. This codes for CATSDSQRGNTGELFF.

This clonotype was seen ten or more times. V is TRBV29-1 and J is TRBJ2-5, with D possibly being TRBD2 (6 bases). Trimming took off 6 bases at V and 3 bases at J, with 17 bases between the two ends. CDR1 and CDR2 (germline): SQVTM, ANQGSEA. The CDR3 is 14 amino acids. CDR3 amino acids: CSVAGSGAKETQYF. The CDR3 DNA is TGCAGCGTCGCAGGTAGCGGTGCGAAAGAGACCCAGTACTTC.

This clonotype was observed a few times. The rearrangement joins TRBV6-1 to TRBJ2-6; maybe TRBD2 (6 bases). The CDR3 spans 15 residues. V was pared by 8 bases and J by 1 base, with 12 bases between. Germline V gives CDR1 MNHNS, CDR2 SASEGT. The CDR3 spells CASERGGSGANVLTF. DNA for the CDR3: TGTGCCAGCGAGAGAGGAGGGTCTGGGGCCAACGTCCTGACTTTC.

The chain is built from TRBV9 and TRBJ1-1, with a possible D match to TRBD1 (5 bases). Germline V gene sequence: CDR1 SGDLS, CDR2 YYNGEE. Between the trimmed V and J ends, which lost 0 bases and 5 bases, there was a span of 14 bases. The CDR3 has 15 residues. This CDR3 is CASSVDGDPRTEAFF. CDR3 DNA sequence: TGTGCCAGCAGCGTAGACGGGGACCCAAGGACTGAAGCTTTCTTT. Combining the CDR3 with reference TRBV9 and TRBJ1-1 gives the whole variable domain DSGVTQTPKHLITATGQRVTLRCSPRSGDLSVYWYQQSLDQGLQFLIQYYNGEERAKGNILERFSAQQFPDLHSELNLSSLELGDSALYFCASSVDGDPRTEAFFGQGTRLTVV.

The chain has TRBV4-3 and TRBJ1-5; D is ambiguous. Germline V gene sequence: CDR1 LGHNA, CDR2 YSLEER. Trimming took 1 base from V and 3 from J, leaving 10 bases between them. The CDR3 length is 15 residues. The CDR3 loop is CASSQAWESNQPQHF. The DNA of the CDR3 is TGCGCCAGCAGCCAAGCTTGGGAATCCAATCAGCCCCAGCATTTT.

This clonotype was counted a few times. The V and J genes are TRBV28 and TRBJ2-5; 15 bases agree with TRBD2. Germline V lookup: CDR1 MDHEN, CDR2 SYDVKM. The CDR3 spans 16 residues. V shed 6 bases, J shed 2 bases, and the junction held 4 bases outside the gene matches. CDR3 coding DNA: TGTGCCAGCAGCCGGACTAGCGGGAGGGGGCAAGAGACCCAGTACTTC. Its protein is CASSRTSGRGQETQYF.

The V call is TRBV29-1, the J call TRBJ2-1; D call uncertain. Germline assignment: CDR1 SQVTM and CDR2 ANQGSEA. This CDR3 has 12 amino acids. The V end was cut by 1 base, the J end by 6 bases, with 7 bases between. The CDR3 loop reads CSVEVYANEQFF. CDR3 coding DNA: TGCAGCGTTGAAGTCTACGCCAATGAGCAGTTCTTC.

The V and J genes are TRBV14 and TRBJ2-3, with D unresolved. Germline V gives CDR1 SGHDN, CDR2 FVKESK. V lost 1 base, J lost 4 bases, and 9 bases lay in between. This CDR3 has 14 residues. The CDR3 sequence: CASSQVQGPDTQYF. Written as DNA, the CDR3 is TGTGCCAGCAGCCAAGTACAAGGGCCAGATACGCAGTATTTT.

This clonotype has a handful of counts. This sequence joins TRBV7-4 and TRBJ2-6; D might be TRBD1 or TRBD2, each matching 5 bases. Germline V gene lookup returns CDR1 SGHVT and CDR2 SQSDAQ. The CDR3 runs to 18 residues. V gave up 4 bases and J gave up 0 bases, with 16 bases separating them. The DNA for the CDR3 is TGTGCCAGCAGCTCACTACAAGGGGACGTCTCTGGGGCCAACGTCCTGACTTTC. It translates to CASSSLQGDVSGANVLTF. Filled out from reference TRBV7-4 and TRBJ2-6, the complete variable domain reads GAGVSQSPRYKVAKRGRDVALRCDSISGHVTLYWYRQTLGQGSEVLTYSQSDAQRDKSGRPSGRFSAERPERSVSTLKIQRTEQGDSAVYLCASSSLQGDVSGANVLTFGAGSRLTVL.

In its sample, this clonotype was seen a few times. The rearrangement uses TRBV5-4 and TRBJ2-5, with a weak D call TRBD1 (6 bases). V lost 4 bases and J lost 2, with 24 bases in between. This CDR3 spans 18 amino acids. The germline V gene has CDR1 SGHNT and CDR2 YYREEE (reference sequence). CDR3: CASSGGEPGQGEQETQYF. In nucleotides, the CDR3 is TGTGCCAGCAGCGGAGGTGAACCGGGACAAGGAGAGCAAGAGACCCAGTACTTC.

The rearrangement uses TRBV3-1 and TRBJ1-3; no reliable D call. The CDR3 has 15 residues. V lost 3 bases and J 4 bases, leaving 13 bases between the germline ends. The germline V gene has CDR1 LGHDT and CDR2 YNNKEL (reference sequence). The CDR3 reads CASSHTSSRGNTIYF. CDR3 nucleotides: TGTGCCAGCAGCCATACTTCTAGTCGGGGAAACACCATATATTTT. The variable domain in full, with the rest retrieved from reference TRBV3-1 and TRBJ1-3, is DTAVSQTPKYLVTQMGNDKSIKCEQNLGHDTMYWYKQDSKKFLKIMFSYNNKELIINETVPNRFSPKSPDKAHLNLHINSLELGDSAVYFCASSHTSSRGNTIYFGEGSWLTVV.

A remark on this clonotype: This may come from a read error, since a much larger clone is one base off. V usage is TRBV4-2 and J usage is TRBJ2-2, with 9 bases aligning to TRBD2. Germline CDR1 is LGHNA and CDR2 is YNFKEQ. The CDR3 extends over 16 amino acids. Trimming cost V 0 bases and J 6 bases; bases outside gene matches: 5. Here the CDR3 DNA reads TGTGCCAGCAGCCAAGATTTAGCGGGAGCGTCCGGGGAGCTGTTTTTT. It yields the protein CASSQDLAGASGELFF.

There are many counts of this clonotype. The J gene is TRBJ1-5, the V gene TRBV7-2; 10 bases are a match to TRBD1. Germline V gives CDR1 SGHTA, CDR2 FQGNSA. V shed 5 bases and J 6 bases; nucleotides not matched to a gene: 7. The CDR3 has 15 residues. In DNA form, the CDR3 reads TGTGCCAGCAGCCCTCGCCGGGACAGGGGTCAGCCCCAGCATTTT. Protein product: CASSPRRDRGQPQHF. The complete variable domain, with remaining parts taken from reference TRBV7-2 and TRBJ1-5, reads GAGVSQSPSNKVTEKGKDVELRCDPISGHTALYWYRQSLGQGLEFLIYFQGNSAPDKSGLPSDRFSAERTGGSVSTLTIQRTQQEDSAVYLCASSPRRDRGQPQHFGDGTRLSIL.

The chain is built from TRBV7-2 and TRBJ1-2; D unresolved. The CDR3 runs to 12 residues. Germline CDR1 and CDR2: SGHTA and FQGNSA. V was pared by 5 bases and J by 12 bases, with 16 bases between. For the CDR3, the DNA is TGTGCCAGCAGCCCCAAGGAGGGTCCGCACACCTTC. Protein sequence: CASSPKEGPHTF.

The rearrangement links TRBV27 to TRBJ2-5; D is possibly TRBD1 or TRBD2 (5 bases each). The germline V gene encodes CDR1 MNHEY and CDR2 SMNVEV (reference sequence). The CDR3 extends over 14 amino acids. V was pared by 5 bases and J by 4 bases, with 14 bases between. For the CDR3, the DNA is TGTGCCAGCAGTCTCGAGGGCAGGGCAGAGACCCAGTACTTC. It codes for CASSLEGRAETQYF.

Ten or more counts support this clonotype. The chain employs TRBV7-2 and TRBJ1-2; 7 bases match TRBD1. V was clipped by 3 bases and J by 8 bases; unmatched bases: 12. CDR1 and CDR2 (germline): SGHTA, FQGNSA. This CDR3 spans 15 amino acids. DNA for the CDR3: TGTGCCAGCAGCTTCGGCGGAGGGGGCGTACGAGGCTACACCTTC. It specifies CASSFGGGGVRGYTF.

This clonotype was recorded many times. The J gene is TRBJ2-7, the V gene TRBV7-2; TRBD2 matches at 10 bases. V trimming: 0 bases; J trimming: 7 bases; junction bases outside the gene matches: 6. Germline V CDR1 and CDR2: SGHTA, FQGNSA. The CDR3 is made up of 15 amino acids. CDR3 sequence: CASSLAHSGRLEQYV. The CDR3 region has the DNA TGTGCCAGCAGCTTAGCGCATAGCGGGAGGTTGGAGCAGTACGTC.

The gene calls are TRBV18 and TRBJ2-6; D unclear. V was cut by 3 bases and J by 2 bases, with 11 bases left in between. Germline V gene data show CDR1 as KGHSH and CDR2 as LQKENI. The CDR3 consists of 16 residues. The CDR3, as DNA: TGTGCCAGCTCACCGGCTGGTTTAGCTGGGGCCAACGTCCTGACTTTC. As protein: CASSPAGLAGANVLTF.

The sample holds many counts of this clonotype. The chain combines TRBV7-8 with TRBJ2-3; possible D gene TRBD2, 7 bases. CDR1 SGHVS and CDR2 FQNEAQ come from the germline V gene. Trimming left V 1 base short and J 1 base short, with 18 bases between. The CDR3 spans 18 residues. The CDR3 protein is CASSLEGGGGLRTDTQYF. DNA for the CDR3: TGTGCCAGCAGCTTAGAGGGGGGGGGGGGACTCCGCACAGATACGCAGTATTTT.

J is TRBJ2-3 and V is TRBV7-9, with 7 bases aligning to TRBD2. After removal of 5 bases from V and 2 bases from J, the junction contained 7 bases not matched to a gene. In germline, CDR1 is SEHNR, CDR2 FQNEAQ (reference sequence). The CDR3 is made up of 15 amino acids. CDR3 region: CASSPYGGDTDTQYF. The CDR3 nucleotides are TGTGCCAGCAGCCCCTATGGGGGGGACACAGATACGCAGTATTTT. Based on the CDR3 plus reference TRBV7-9 and TRBJ2-3, the full variable domain is DTGVSQNPRHKITKRGQNVTFRCDPISEHNRLYWYRQTLGQGPEFLTYFQNEAQLEKSRLLSDRFSAERPKGSFSTLEIQRTEQGDSAMYLCASSPYGGDTDTQYFGPGTRLTVL.